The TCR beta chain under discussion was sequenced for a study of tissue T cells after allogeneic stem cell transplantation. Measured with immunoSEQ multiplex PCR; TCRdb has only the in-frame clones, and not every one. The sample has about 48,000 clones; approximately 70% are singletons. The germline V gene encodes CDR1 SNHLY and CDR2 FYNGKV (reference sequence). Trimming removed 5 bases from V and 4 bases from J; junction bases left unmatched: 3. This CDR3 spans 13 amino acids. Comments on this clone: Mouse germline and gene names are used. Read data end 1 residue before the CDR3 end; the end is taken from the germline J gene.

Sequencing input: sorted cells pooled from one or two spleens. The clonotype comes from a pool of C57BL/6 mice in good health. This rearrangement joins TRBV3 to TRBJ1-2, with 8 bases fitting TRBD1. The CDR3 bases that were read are TGTGCCAGCAGCCACAGGGGGGGCTCCGACTACACC. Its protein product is CASSHRGGSDYT. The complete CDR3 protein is CASSHRGGSDYTF.